These T cell receptor beta chains were read from a single sample in a study of T-cell memory formation after mild COVID-19. TCRdb reanalysed the 5' RACE reads using MiXCR and keeps one entry per CDR3 protein. In the table there are 580,000 or so distinct CDR3 sequences, 17% of which are singletons. Input material: PBMCs or a T cell subset sorted from them (not recorded which). Receptors were obtained from an adult woman who had mild COVID-19 (a few samples of this study predate the infection). Cell type and time point are not known. Each CDR3 is given with its conserved first and last residue. D genes are given only for firm matches. Part of the rows lack a size; the others show once, few, many or a class for expanded clones.

J gene | V gene | D gene | clone size | CDR3 protein | CDR3 DNA
TRBJ2-1 | TRBV7-8 | . | . | CASSIIRGTLRNEQFF | TGTGCCAGCAGCATAATAAGGGGAACCCTTAGGAATGAGCAGTTCTTC
TRBJ2-7 | TRBV2 | TRBD1 | . | CASSRGTESYEQYF | TGTGCCAGCAGTAGGGGGACAGAATCCTACGAGCAGTACTTC
TRBJ2-7 | TRBV7-2 | TRBD2 | few | CASSLTTSGNHEQYF | TGTGCCAGCAGCTTAACGACTAGCGGGAACCACGAGCAGTACTTC
TRBJ2-7 | TRBV15 | TRBD1 | few | CATSKLPQGAVYEQYF | TGTGCCACCAGCAAGCTCCCCCAGGGGGCCGTATACGAGCAGTACTTC
TRBJ1-6 | TRBV5-1 | . | few | CASSLDGGASPLHF | TGCGCCAGCAGCTTGGACGGTGGGGCCTCACCCCTCCACTTT
TRBJ2-3 | TRBV5-4 | . | few | CASSLRSGPDTQYF | TGTGCCAGCAGCTTAAGGTCAGGCCCAGATACGCAGTATTTT
TRBJ2-1 | TRBV12-3/TRBV12-4 | . | few | CASSSLGGHEQFF | TGTGCCAGCAGTTCGCTGGGGGGCCATGAGCAGTTCTTC
TRBJ2-7 | TRBV21-1 | . | once | CASSNPTKGRPPQYF | TGTGCCAGCAGCAACCCAACCAAGGGGAGACCCCCCCAGTACTTC
TRBJ2-1 | TRBV7-3 | . | . | CASSSLRNNEQFF | TGTGCCAGCAGCTCCCTACGGAACAATGAGCAGTTCTTC
TRBJ1-2 | TRBV7-2 | TRBD1 | . | CASSQQGVGRYGYTF | TGTGCCAGCAGCCAACAGGGGGTCGGCCGTTATGGCTACACCTTC
TRBJ2-5 | TRBV12-3/TRBV12-4 | . | . | CASGPRGGGETQYF | TGTGCCAGCGGGCCCCGGGGAGGGGGGGAGACCCAGTACTTC
TRBJ1-3 | TRBV12-3/TRBV12-4 | . | . | CASSPRTASSGNTIYF | TGTGCCAGCAGTCCTAGGACCGCGAGCTCTGGAAACACCATATATTTT
TRBJ1-3 | TRBV9 | . | . | CASSGGVSGNTIYF | TGTGCCAGCAGCGGCGGGGTCTCTGGAAACACCATATATTTT
TRBJ2-3 | TRBV19 | . | few | CASSPLGVDTQYF | TGTGCCAGTAGTCCCCTCGGGGTAGATACGCAGTATTTT
TRBJ1-5 | TRBV7-2 | TRBD1 | . | CASSLNGDRVGNQPQHF | TGTGCCAGCAGCTTAAACGGGGACAGGGTAGGGAATCAGCCCCAGCATTTT
TRBJ2-3 | TRBV15 | . | many | CATSRDLGDTQYF | TGTGCCACCAGCAGAGATTTGGGAGATACGCAGTATTTT
TRBJ2-7 | TRBV12-5 | . | few | CASGLQFTGSSYEQYF | TGTGCTAGTGGTCTCCAATTCACCGGGAGCTCCTACGAGCAGTACTTC
TRBJ1-3 | TRBV12-3/TRBV12-4 | . | . | CASSNRASGNTIYF | TGTGCCAGCAGCAACAGGGCCTCTGGAAACACCATATATTTT
TRBJ2-7 | TRBV7-9 | . | . | CASSLGSQGPSYEQYF | TGTGCCAGCAGCTTAGGGTCTCAGGGACCCTCCTACGAGCAGTACTTC
TRBJ2-2 | TRBV19 | . | few | CASTRSRGTGELFF | TGTGCCAGTACCCGGAGTCGTGGAACCGGGGAGCTGTTTTTT
TRBJ1-2 | TRBV18 | . | few | CASSPKGQGLYGYTF | TGTGCCAGCTCACCTAAAGGGCAGGGCCTCTATGGCTACACCTTC
TRBJ1-5 | TRBV29-1 | . | . | CSVGQTSNQPQHF | TGCAGCGTTGGACAGACTAGCAATCAGCCCCAGCATTTT
TRBJ2-7 | TRBV5-1 | . | many | CASSLGQGVWDEQYF | TGCGCCAGCAGCTTGGGGCAGGGAGTCTGGGACGAGCAGTACTTC
TRBJ2-1 | TRBV29-1 | . | . | CSVEVTNSYNEQFF | TGCAGCGTTGAGGTGACTAACTCCTACAATGAGCAGTTCTTC
TRBJ2-5 | TRBV12-3/TRBV12-4 | TRBD1 | . | CASRDRLQETQYF | TGTGCCAGCCGGGACAGGCTCCAAGAGACCCAGTACTTC
TRBJ2-3 | TRBV25-1 | TRBD2 | . | CASSGWTSGGAPAVLVTDTQYF | TGTGCCAGCAGTGGGTGGACTAGCGGGGGGGCCCCCGCCGTTCTTGTCACAGATACGCAGTATTTT
TRBJ2-3 | TRBV4-3 | . | . | CASSLRDWADTQYF | TGCGCCAGCAGCCTCCGGGACTGGGCAGATACGCAGTATTTT
TRBJ2-1 | TRBV5-1 | TRBD2 | . | CASSPGLAGEGEQFF | TGCGCCAGCAGCCCTGGACTAGCGGGAGAGGGAGAGCAGTTCTTC
TRBJ2-1 | TRBV12-3/TRBV12-4 | . | . | CASSFARLFASWGEQFF | TGTGCCAGCAGTTTTGCCCGTCTTTTTGCCTCCTGGGGAGAGCAGTTCTTC
TRBJ2-5 | TRBV5-4 | . | . | CASGLGGGEETQYF | TGTGCCAGCGGCTTAGGAGGGGGCGAAGAGACCCAGTACTTC
TRBJ2-1 | TRBV4-2 | TRBD2 | . | CASSQDQGSGRFNEQFF | TGTGCCAGCAGCCAAGATCAGGGTAGCGGGAGGTTCAATGAGCAGTTCTTC
TRBJ2-7 | TRBV6-5 | TRBD2 | few | CASSYKQRGYEQYF | TGTGCCAGCAGTTACAAACAGCGGGGCTACGAGCAGTACTTC
TRBJ1-1 | TRBV4-1 | TRBD1 | many | CASSQEGGYTEAFF | TGCGCCAGCAGCCAGGAAGGGGGCTACACTGAAGCTTTCTTT
TRBJ2-1 | TRBV7-9 | TRBD2 | few | CASSLDVQRGDHNEQFF | TGTGCCAGCAGCTTAGACGTCCAGCGGGGTGATCACAATGAGCAGTTCTTC
TRBJ2-1 | TRBV4-3 | TRBD2 | few | CASTQDGTTLVISSYNEQFF | TGCGCCAGCACCCAAGATGGGACTACCCTCGTTATTAGCTCCTACAATGAGCAGTTCTTC
TRBJ1-5 | TRBV19 | . | . | CASSIRQGSVQPQHF | TGTGCCAGTAGTATTAGGCAGGGATCCGTTCAGCCCCAGCATTTT
TRBJ2-7 | TRBV20-1 | TRBD1 | . | CSAIRDRGHEQYF | TGCAGTGCCATCCGGGACAGGGGCCACGAGCAGTACTTC
TRBJ1-2 | TRBV7-2 | . | . | CASSPFSYGYTF | TGTGCCAGCAGCCCATTTAGTTATGGCTACACCTTC
TRBJ2-7 | TRBV30 | . | few | CAWTTGDRAHEQYF | TGTGCCTGGACTACGGGAGACAGGGCCCACGAGCAGTACTTC
TRBJ1-2 | TRBV5-5 | . | . | CASMQEGYGYTF | TGTGCCAGCATGCAGGAGGGGTATGGCTACACCTTC
TRBJ1-1 | TRBV29-1 | TRBD1 | . | CSVARDRGRGEAFF | TGCAGCGTCGCCCGGGACAGGGGGCGTGGTGAAGCTTTCTTT
TRBJ2-2 | TRBV5-1 | TRBD1 | . | CASSLGGQGHTGELFF | TGCGCCAGCAGCTTGGGTGGACAGGGGCACACCGGGGAGCTGTTTTTT
TRBJ2-1 | TRBV5-1 | . | . | CASRPTYNEQFF | TGCGCCAGCAGGCCAACCTACAATGAGCAGTTCTTC
TRBJ2-3 | TRBV29-1 | TRBD2 | few | CSVDHQRGEGTDTQYF | TGCAGCGTTGATCATCAGCGGGGTGAGGGGACAGATACGCAGTATTTT
TRBJ1-1 | TRBV2 | . | few | CASRVGWGTEAFF | TGTGCCAGCCGGGTGGGGTGGGGGACTGAAGCTTTCTTT
TRBJ2-6 | TRBV6-2/TRBV6-3 | . | . | CASRFRRLAGANVLTF | TGTGCCAGCAGGTTTCGCAGGTTGGCAGGGGCCAACGTCCTGACTTTC
TRBJ2-1 | TRBV3-1 | TRBD2 | . | CASSLSGGESFF | TGTGCCAGCAGCCTTAGCGGGGGGGAAAGTTTCTTC
TRBJ1-1 | TRBV12-3/TRBV12-4 | . | . | CASSLAQPGNTEAFF | TGTGCCAGCAGTTTAGCGCAGCCGGGGAACACTGAAGCTTTCTTT
TRBJ1-2 | TRBV4-2 | TRBD1 | . | CASSLSQRQGDGYTF | TGTGCCAGCAGCCTGAGCCAACGACAGGGAGATGGCTACACCTTC
TRBJ2-3 | TRBV4-1 | TRBD2 | . | CASSQDATSGGTDTQYF | TGCGCCAGCAGCCAAGATGCGACTAGCGGGGGAACAGATACGCAGTATTTT
TRBJ1-2 | TRBV6-2/TRBV6-3 | TRBD1 | . | CASSTTGVGYTF | TGTGCCAGCAGTACCACAGGGGTTGGCTACACCTTC
TRBJ1-1 | TRBV7-9 | . | . | CASSLGLLGPLNTEAFF | TGTGCCAGCAGCTTAGGCTTGTTGGGGCCCCTGAACACTGAAGCTTTCTTT
TRBJ1-2 | TRBV6-4 | TRBD1 | . | CASSQDRGAGGYTF | TGTGCCAGCAGCCAGGACAGGGGAGCTGGGGGCTACACCTTC
TRBJ2-7 | TRBV25-1 | TRBD2 | few | CASSHQRDSHEQYF | TGTGCCAGCAGTCACCAGCGGGATTCACACGAGCAGTACTTC